Listed here is a single TCR beta chain. This record belongs to a study of blood T cell repertoires in COVID-19. Libraries were prepared by immunoSEQ multiplex PCR; TCRdb keeps only in-frame clonotypes and omits some of them. This sample has 250,000 to 350,000 clones; about nine tenths occur once, and the top ten carry 9.5% to 15%. The germline CDR1 and CDR2 sequences are LGHNA and YNFKEQ. This CDR3 is built from 14 residues. V was trimmed by 1 base and J by 3 bases, leaving 8 bases between them. This TCR derives from an older woman with acute or convalescent COVID-19. The chain joins TRBV4-2 to TRBJ2-3; D unclear. The specimen sequenced was peripheral blood. CDR3 sequence reads: CASSQAPRTDTQYF. The CDR3, as DNA: TGTGCCAGCAGCCAAGCCCCCCGTACAGATACGCAGTATTTT.